The next 14 T cell receptor beta chains were all read from a single sample in a study of T cell clonotyping in hematopoietic cell transplantation (dated by TCRdb to about 2021). Library preparation was by the immunoSEQ multiplex PCR assay. TCRdb retrieved this table from immuneACCESS and kept in-frame rearrangements only. Not all clones are present; in checked studies, unresolved V genes account for under half, and no reason is known for the remainder. This sample gives approximately 44,000 clones in total; 94% of them show up just once. About 0.86% of the sample is held by the ten biggest clonotypes. The source material was peripheral blood mononuclear cells. These TCRs come from a woman aged 45-65 years in good health. Some clones in this sample may be carry-over from other donors' samples.

This chain joins TRBV18 and TRBJ1-6, with D perhaps TRBD1 (6 bases). CDR1 is KGHSH and CDR2 is LQKENI in the germline V gene. Trimming shortened V by 4 bases and J by 1 base, and 8 bases separated the two germline ends. The CDR3 runs to 15 residues. This chain's CDR3 is CASSQQGSYNSPLHF. The CDR3 nucleotides are TGTGCCAGCTCACAACAGGGTTCCTATAATTCACCCCTCCACTTT.

The chain links TRBV19 to TRBJ2-7; 8 bases match TRBD1. The ends lost 6 bases at V and 0 bases at J; junction bases unmatched: 10. Germline loops: CDR1 LNHDA, CDR2 SQIVND (reference sequence). The CDR3 consists of 16 residues. Here the CDR3 reads CASSLGDRLFSYEQYF. As DNA, the CDR3 is TGTGCCAGTAGCCTCGGGGACAGGTTATTCTCCTACGAGCAGTACTTC.

This clone was seen only a few times. The chain employs TRBV27 and TRBJ1-5, with D unclear. Trimming left V 2 bases short and J 3 bases short, with 11 bases between. Germline CDR1 and CDR2: MNHEY and SMNVEV (reference sequence). This CDR3 has 15 residues. The CDR3: CASSLRAGFNQPQHF. As DNA, the CDR3 is TGTGCCAGCAGTTTACGGGCCGGGTTCAATCAGCCCCAGCATTTT.

The chain has TRBV27 and TRBJ1-2; tentatively, D is TRBD1 (6 bases). The CDR3 totals 15 residues. V lost 6 bases to trimming and J lost 2 bases, with 16 bases between them. Germline V gene lookup returns CDR1 MNHEY and CDR2 SMNVEV (reference sequence). CDR3 DNA: TGTGCCAGCAGAGTCGTCGAGGGGGAAAACTATGGCTACACCTTC. As protein: CASRVVEGENYGYTF.

The chain recombines TRBV6-5 with TRBJ1-1; the D is unclear. CDR1 MNHEY and CDR2 SVGAGI come from the germline V gene. The ends were cut back, 4 bases at V and 1 base at J, with 7 bases in the middle. The CDR3 is 13 amino acids. The CDR3 nucleotides read TGTGCCAGCAGTTCGCAAGGGAACACTGAAGCTTTCTTT. Translated: CASSSQGNTEAFF.

The chain joins TRBV28 to TRBJ1-2; D remains unclear. This CDR3 has 13 residues. The germline CDR1 and CDR2 sequences are MDHEN and SYDVKM. Trimming removed 11 bases at V and 3 bases at J, with 16 bases between. The CDR3 protein is CASSRSRHYGYTF. The CDR3 DNA sequence: TGTGCCTCCAGCCGCAGCAGGCACTATGGCTACACCTTC.

This CDR3 is CASSNRDTLYYEQYF. CDR3 in DNA: TGTGCCAGTAGTAACCGGGACACCCTATACTACGAGCAGTACTTC. The chain carries TRBV19 and TRBJ2-7; perhaps TRBD1 as D (6 bases). The CDR3 runs to 15 residues. Germline V lookup: CDR1 LNHDA, CDR2 SQIVND (reference sequence). Trimming removed 4 bases from V and 3 bases from J, with 16 bases in between.

CDR3 region: CASRYTGKNTEAFF. DNA of the CDR3: TGTGCCAGTAGGTATACGGGGAAGAACACTGAAGCTTTCTTT. This chain links TRBV19 with TRBJ1-1, with D unclear. CDR1 and CDR2 (germline): LNHDA, SQIVND (reference sequence). The ends were cut back, 6 bases at V and 1 base at J, with 12 bases in the middle. The CDR3 consists of 14 residues.

Only one count was recorded for this clone. The chain has TRBV7-2 and TRBJ2-2, with D perhaps matching TRBD2 (6 bases). This CDR3 is 15 amino acids long. The ends were cut back, 5 bases at V and 7 bases at J, with 17 bases in the middle. Germline assignment: CDR1 SGHTA and CDR2 FQGNSA. The DNA for the CDR3 is TGTGCCAGCAGCCCCCACGGAACGGGGGTCGGGGAGCTGTTTTTT. It yields the protein CASSPHGTGVGELFF.

The chain joins TRBV2 to TRBJ2-5; 8 nucleotides agree with TRBD2. This CDR3 contains 17 residues. The V gene's germline CDR1 is SNHLY and CDR2 FYNNEI. Germline trimming cut 3 bases from V and 5 bases from J; bases unmatched to any gene: 14. The CDR3 is CASSEVSGLEERETQYF. The CDR3 DNA sequence: TGTGCCAGCAGTGAGGTGTCGGGACTAGAGGAGAGGGAGACCCAGTACTTC.

The chain carries TRBV27 and TRBJ2-2, with no clear D. CDR1 is MNHEY and CDR2 is SMNVEV in the germline V gene (reference sequence). This CDR3 is 12 amino acids long. Trimming took off 5 bases at V and 0 bases at J, with 1 base between the two ends. This chain's CDR3 is CASSPNTGELFF. The CDR3 DNA reads as TGTGCCAGCAGTCCGAACACCGGGGAGCTGTTTTTT.

The J gene is TRBJ2-5, the V gene TRBV5-1; D ambiguous. The V end lost 3 bases, the J end lost 4 bases, and 13 bases lay between the germline ends. Germline CDR1 reads SGHRS; CDR2 reads YFSETQ. The CDR3 runs to 14 residues. The CDR3 nucleotides read TGCGCCAGCAGCTCCCGGACGTCACTAGAGACCCAGTACTTC. Amino acids: CASSSRTSLETQYF.

The V gene is TRBV7-3, the J gene TRBJ2-2, with a possible D match to TRBD1 (6 bases). Per the germline V gene, CDR1 is SGHTA and CDR2 is FQGTGA. CDR3 size: 14 residues. The V and J ends lost 5 bases and 6 bases respectively, with 13 bases between them. This CDR3 is CASSRDTASGELFF. Written as DNA, the CDR3 is TGTGCCAGCAGCCGGGACACCGCCTCCGGGGAGCTGTTTTTT.

The chain joins TRBV5-1 to TRBJ2-3, with TRBD2 identical over 9 bases. Unmatched junction bases numbered 12, after V lost 2 bases and J lost 2 bases. The CDR3 runs to 18 residues. Germline CDR1 reads SGHRS; CDR2 reads YFSETQ. CDR3 in amino acids: CASSFYPTSGSYTDTQYF. In DNA, the CDR3 is TGCGCCAGCAGCTTCTACCCCACTAGCGGGTCCTACACAGATACGCAGTATTTT. Full variable domain (rest looked up from reference TRBV5-1 and TRBJ2-3): KAGVTQTPRYLIKTRGQQVTLSCSPISGHRSVSWYQQTPGQGLQFLFEYFSETQRNKGNFPGRFSGRQFSNSRSEMNVSTLELGDSALYLCASSFYPTSGSYTDTQYFGPGTRLTVL.